One T cell receptor (beta chain) is described in this entry. Seattle participants joined during active infection and were tracked over time. The data derive from a study of blood T cell repertoires in COVID-19. Study at large: Samples representing acute and convalescent COVID-19 were sourced from the United States, Italy and Spain.

The CDR3 totals 15 residues. V was trimmed by 4 bases and J by 6 bases, leaving 21 bases between them. Looked up from germline, CDR1 is SQVTM and CDR2 is ANQGSEA. Using immunoSEQ multiplex PCR, the repertoire was profiled, and TCRdb retains in-frame clones only, with some absent. Of about 55,000 clones listed, around 90% are singletons. Sequencing was performed on peripheral blood. The TCR was taken from a man aged 35 to 55 with COVID-19, enrolled during active disease. The chain carries TRBV29-1 and TRBJ1-2; the D gene is possibly TRBD1 (6 bases). CDR3 sequence: CSVVYPGRAGDGYTF. The CDR3 nucleotides are TGCAGCGTTGTCTATCCGGGTCGGGCAGGGGATGGCTACACCTTC.